A selection of T cell receptor beta chains follows, all from one sample in a study of OX40 agonist ivuxolimab in advanced cancers. The table came from immunoSEQ multiplex PCR; TCRdb's copy has only in-frame clones and leaves some out. This sample has tens of thousands of clones; 80% to 85% occur once, and the top ten carry around 22%. The source material was CD4+ or CD8+ T cells sorted from blood, sampled in a trial of the OX40 agonist ivuxolimab. These receptors all come from an adult with an advanced solid tumor such as melanoma, head and neck, liver or kidney cancer. The CDR3 runs from the conserved cysteine through the conserved F or W. Fields, in order: CDR3 DNA, CDR3 protein, J gene, D gene, clone size, V gene. The D gene is left open where the match is weak. The size of a clone is reported for some rows only, either as once, few or many, or as a class for expanded clones.

CDR3nt: TGTGCCAGCATAGACCCGGGACTAGCGGATCACGAGCAGTACTTC; CDR3aa: CASIDPGLADHEQYF; j_gene: TRBJ2-7; d_gene: TRBD2; abundance: .; v_gene: TRBV2
CDR3nt: TGTGCCAGCAGGGGAGGGGACACCGGGGAGCTGTTTTTT; CDR3aa: CASRGGDTGELFF; j_gene: TRBJ2-2; d_gene: TRBD2; abundance: .; v_gene: TRBV27
CDR3nt: TGTGCCAGTAGTATGTCTGGAGGGGGGGCTGATGAGCAGTTCTTC; CDR3aa: CASSMSGGGADEQFF; j_gene: TRBJ2-1; d_gene: .; abundance: .; v_gene: TRBV19
CDR3nt: TGCAGCGTTGAAGTTGATCTCTACAATGAGCAGTTCTTC; CDR3aa: CSVEVDLYNEQFF; j_gene: TRBJ2-1; d_gene: .; abundance: .; v_gene: TRBV29-1
CDR3nt: TGTGCCAGCTCCAGGGTGCTTAGACTAGCGGGAGGGCAAAGGGATGAGCAGTTCTTC; CDR3aa: CASSRVLRLAGGQRDEQFF; j_gene: TRBJ2-1; d_gene: TRBD2; abundance: .; v_gene: TRBV19
CDR3nt: TGTGCCAGCAGCAAAGCGGGGGGAGTGGAGGTTGAGCAGTTCTTC; CDR3aa: CASSKAGGVEVEQFF; j_gene: TRBJ2-1; d_gene: TRBD2; abundance: .; v_gene: TRBV7-9
CDR3nt: TGCGCCAGCAGCTTGTTTGGGACGGATGGCTACACCTTC; CDR3aa: CASSLFGTDGYTF; j_gene: TRBJ1-2; d_gene: .; abundance: .; v_gene: TRBV5-1
CDR3nt: TGTGCCAGCAGCCAATTTCCAGGGGGCACCTACGAGCAGTACTTC; CDR3aa: CASSQFPGGTYEQYF; j_gene: TRBJ2-7; d_gene: TRBD1; abundance: .; v_gene: TRBV4-2
CDR3nt: TGTGCCAGCACCCGCGGGGGGACAGGCCCCTTCGCAGATACGCAGTATTTT; CDR3aa: CASTRGGTGPFADTQYF; j_gene: TRBJ2-3; d_gene: .; abundance: medium-sized; v_gene: TRBV11-2
CDR3nt: TGTGCCAGCAGCTTGAATTCACCCCTCCACTTT; CDR3aa: CASSLNSPLHF; j_gene: TRBJ1-6; d_gene: .; abundance: .; v_gene: TRBV7-2
CDR3nt: TGTGCCAGCAGCTTGACAGATACCTACGAGCAGTACTTC; CDR3aa: CASSLTDTYEQYF; j_gene: TRBJ2-7; d_gene: .; abundance: .; v_gene: TRBV27
CDR3nt: TGTGCCAGCAGAACGGGGGGTGCCCCTTACGAGCAGTACTTC; CDR3aa: CASRTGGAPYEQYF; j_gene: TRBJ2-7; d_gene: TRBD2; abundance: .; v_gene: TRBV28
CDR3nt: TGTGCCAGCAGCCCCGGCAGGGGGACCTCCTACGAGCAGTACTTC; CDR3aa: CASSPGRGTSYEQYF; j_gene: TRBJ2-7; d_gene: TRBD1; abundance: .; v_gene: TRBV11-3
CDR3nt: TGTGCCAGCAGCCCCTACCCCGAAGGGGGCCGAGATACGCAGTATTTT; CDR3aa: CASSPYPEGGRDTQYF; j_gene: TRBJ2-3; d_gene: TRBD1; abundance: .; v_gene: TRBV7-3
CDR3nt: TGTGCCACCAGCAGGGGCAGGCCAGGGGACCTTAACTATGGCTACACCTTC; CDR3aa: CATSRGRPGDLNYGYTF; j_gene: TRBJ1-2; d_gene: .; abundance: .; v_gene: TRBV15
CDR3nt: TGCGCCAGCAGCCAAGACGCAGGGAACACTGAAGCTTTCTTT; CDR3aa: CASSQDAGNTEAFF; j_gene: TRBJ1-1; d_gene: .; abundance: .; v_gene: TRBV4-3
CDR3nt: TGTGCCAGCAGCTTAGTAGATGGGGCTGGCACTGAAGCTTTCTTT; CDR3aa: CASSLVDGAGTEAFF; j_gene: TRBJ1-1; d_gene: .; abundance: .; v_gene: TRBV7-9
CDR3nt: TGTGCCAGCAGCTTGCGGGGGTCGGGCACCGGGGAGCTGTTTTTT; CDR3aa: CASSLRGSGTGELFF; j_gene: TRBJ2-2; d_gene: TRBD2; abundance: .; v_gene: TRBV11-3
CDR3nt: TGTGCCACTCCCCGGGGGAACACCGGGGAGCTGTTTTTT; CDR3aa: CATPRGNTGELFF; j_gene: TRBJ2-2; d_gene: .; abundance: .; v_gene: TRBV19
CDR3nt: TGTGCCATCAGTGAGTCGGGGACAGGGTTCTACGAGCAGTACTTC; CDR3aa: CAISESGTGFYEQYF; j_gene: TRBJ2-7; d_gene: TRBD1; abundance: once; v_gene: TRBV10-3
CDR3nt: TGTGCCAGCAGCTACGACAGGGACTACGAGCAGTACTTC; CDR3aa: CASSYDRDYEQYF; j_gene: TRBJ2-7; d_gene: TRBD1; abundance: .; v_gene: TRBV7-3
CDR3nt: TGTGCCAGCAGCTTAGGGGGGCAGCTTTTCTATGGCTACACCTTC; CDR3aa: CASSLGGQLFYGYTF; j_gene: TRBJ1-2; d_gene: .; abundance: .; v_gene: TRBV7-2
CDR3nt: TGTGCCAGCAGTTTAGCGGGGTCCTACGAGCAGTACTTC; CDR3aa: CASSLAGSYEQYF; j_gene: TRBJ2-7; d_gene: .; abundance: .; v_gene: TRBV27
CDR3nt: TGTGCCAGCAGTTTATCAGGTCCCCGGGTTGGCTACACCTTC; CDR3aa: CASSLSGPRVGYTF; j_gene: TRBJ1-2; d_gene: .; abundance: .; v_gene: TRBV27
CDR3nt: TGTGCCAGCAGTCCCGGAGCGGAATACAATGAGCAGTTCTTC; CDR3aa: CASSPGAEYNEQFF; j_gene: TRBJ2-1; d_gene: .; abundance: medium-sized; v_gene: TRBV27
CDR3nt: TGTGCCAGCAGCTTAGGGGGGAGTGAGCAGTTCTTC; CDR3aa: CASSLGGSEQFF; j_gene: TRBJ2-1; d_gene: .; abundance: .; v_gene: TRBV13
CDR3nt: TGCGCCAGCAGCCAAGAAGTCCTCGGGGGGGCAGAAGCTTTCTTT; CDR3aa: CASSQEVLGGAEAFF; j_gene: TRBJ1-1; d_gene: .; abundance: .; v_gene: TRBV4-3
CDR3nt: TGTGCCAGCAGTTTAGTTCTGGTGGAGGGTCCCCACGAGCAGTACTTC; CDR3aa: CASSLVLVEGPHEQYF; j_gene: TRBJ2-7; d_gene: .; abundance: .; v_gene: TRBV27
CDR3nt: TGTGCCAGCAGCCAAGAGAACGAAGCAGCTGAGCAGTTCTTC; CDR3aa: CASSQENEAAEQFF; j_gene: TRBJ2-1; d_gene: .; abundance: .; v_gene: TRBV4-2
CDR3nt: TGTGCCAGCAGCGAATGGGTCCCACAGGGTAGAAACACCGGGGAGCTGTTTTTT; CDR3aa: CASSEWVPQGRNTGELFF; j_gene: TRBJ2-2; d_gene: .; abundance: few; v_gene: TRBV5-6
CDR3nt: TGTGCCAGTAGTTTAGATTTAAATGGCTACACCTTC; CDR3aa: CASSLDLNGYTF; j_gene: TRBJ1-2; d_gene: .; abundance: .; v_gene: TRBV19
CDR3nt: TGTGCCAGCAGCGACAGTTGGGGTGAGCAGTTCTTC; CDR3aa: CASSDSWGEQFF; j_gene: TRBJ2-1; d_gene: .; abundance: .; v_gene: TRBV27
CDR3nt: TGTGCCAGTAGTCTCGGCTACTATGGCTACACCTTC; CDR3aa: CASSLGYYGYTF; j_gene: TRBJ1-2; d_gene: .; abundance: .; v_gene: TRBV19
CDR3nt: TGCGCCAGCAGCACCACACAGGGTTACGAGCAGTACTTC; CDR3aa: CASSTTQGYEQYF; j_gene: TRBJ2-7; d_gene: .; abundance: .; v_gene: TRBV5-1
CDR3nt: TGTGCCAGCAGCCCGGACATGAGCCATGGCTACACCTTC; CDR3aa: CASSPDMSHGYTF; j_gene: TRBJ1-2; d_gene: .; abundance: .; v_gene: TRBV7-9
CDR3nt: TGTGCCAGCAGCCAAGGACAGGTACTCCAAGAGACCCAGTACTTC; CDR3aa: CASSQGQVLQETQYF; j_gene: TRBJ2-5; d_gene: TRBD1; abundance: .; v_gene: TRBV9
CDR3nt: TGCAGTTACAGGGGGAACTATGGCTACACCTTC; CDR3aa: CSYRGNYGYTF; j_gene: TRBJ1-2; d_gene: TRBD1; abundance: .; v_gene: TRBV20-1
CDR3nt: TGTGCCACCAGCAGAGGAGGGTACGGGGAGCTGTTTTTT; CDR3aa: CATSRGGYGELFF; j_gene: TRBJ2-2; d_gene: .; abundance: .; v_gene: TRBV15
CDR3nt: TGTGCCAGCAGTAGCGGGGGGGCCGGGGAGCTGTTTTTT; CDR3aa: CASSSGGAGELFF; j_gene: TRBJ2-2; d_gene: TRBD2; abundance: .; v_gene: TRBV25-1
CDR3nt: TGTGCCAGCAGTATTTCTCCTTGGGTCACTGAAGCTTTCTTT; CDR3aa: CASSISPWVTEAFF; j_gene: TRBJ1-1; d_gene: .; abundance: .; v_gene: TRBV27
CDR3nt: TGTGCCAGCAGCCAAGACACGGGACTTGTCTACGAGCAGTACTTC; CDR3aa: CASSQDTGLVYEQYF; j_gene: TRBJ2-7; d_gene: .; abundance: .; v_gene: TRBV4-2
CDR3nt: TGTGCCAGCAGCTTAGATGGGGGGGGACCAGGACTTGAAGCTTTCTTT; CDR3aa: CASSLDGGGPGLEAFF; j_gene: TRBJ1-1; d_gene: .; abundance: .; v_gene: TRBV7-2